Reported below is one TCR beta chain. Its antigen is currently unknown. This specimen belongs to a study of monozygotic twins with inflammatory bowel disease. Eight separate reactions for every sample produced the cDNA. The template switching step added UMIs that contained a 6-nucleotide sample barcode. From the 5' RACE reads, TCRdb lists one entry per CDR3 protein and no DNA. The listing contains around 200,000 distinct CDR3 sequences. This CDR3 spans 17 amino acids. CDR1 and CDR2 (germline): LGHDT, YNNKEL (reference sequence). Findings and limits, study-wide: TCRbeta diversity (inverse Simpson) was lower in IBD patients than in healthy co-twins.

The chain is built from TRBV3-1 and TRBJ1-1; TCRdb's D gene call, TRBD1, goes unchecked for lack of DNA. The TCR was taken from a human donor with ulcerative colitis or Crohn's disease, or a healthy co-twin of an affected twin (not recorded which). Specimen: blood. The CDR3 region is CASSPGRQGVVATEAFF.